The 23 T cell receptor beta chains below were found in one sample sequenced in a study of blood T cell repertoires in COVID-19 (dated by TCRdb to between 2020 and 2021). Library prep was done by the immunoSEQ multiplex PCR assay. TCRdb stores this immuneACCESS table with in-frame sequences only. Part of the clones is absent; in the studies checked, under half of the shortfall reflects unresolved V genes, and no reason is known for the rest. The sample has around 200,000 clones on record, approximately 81% of them singletons. The ten largest make up 18% of the sample. Source material: PBMCs or T cells enriched from blood (not recorded which). Every receptor here comes from a man aged 35 to 55 who had recovered from COVID-19.

The J gene is TRBJ2-3, the V gene TRBV21-1; the D segment call TRBD1 is taken from the table without a DNA check. TRBV21-1 is marked as a pseudogene. This CDR3 has 18 amino acids. The CDR3 loop reads CANSKFKSGTGFTDTQYF. The CDR3 bases are TGTGCCAACAGCAAATTTAAGAGCGGGACAGGTTTCACAGATACGCAGTATTTT.

This clone showed up just once. The chain joins TRBV7-9 to TRBJ1-4, with no clear D. Germline V CDR1 and CDR2: SEHNR, FQNEAQ (reference sequence). The CDR3 loop spans 18 amino acids. Trimming took off 2 bases at V and 5 bases at J, with 21 bases between the two ends. This CDR3 reads CASSLIYSSHRRNEKLFF. CDR3 sequence (DNA): TGTGCCAGCAGCTTAATATATAGTTCGCACCGCCGGAATGAAAAACTGTTTTTT.

The V gene is TRBV21-1, the J gene TRBJ2-1; the DNA was not used to check the table's D call, TRBD1. TRBV21-1 is a pseudogene segment. The CDR3 is 16 amino acids. The CDR3 region is CASTHLGTPTYNEQFF. The CDR3 nucleotides read TGTGCCAGCACCCATTTGGGGACACCAACCTACAATGAGCAGTTCTTC.

This rearrangement joins TRBV19 to TRBJ2-7, with TRBD1 identical over 8 bases. The CDR3 consists of 16 residues. The V segment lost 5 bases and the J segment 4 bases; nucleotides outside the gene matches: 13. Germline assignment: CDR1 LNHDA and CDR2 SQIVND (reference sequence). The CDR3: CASSPRTGTSVYEQYF. The CDR3 DNA sequence: TGTGCCAGTAGTCCCCGGACAGGGACCTCAGTGTACGAGCAGTACTTC.

The rearrangement joins TRBV3-1 (or the pseudogene TRBV3-2) to TRBJ2-7; 14 bases agree with TRBD2. Trimming cost V 4 bases and J 1 base; bases outside gene matches: 6. Per the germline V gene, CDR1 is LGHDT and CDR2 is YNNKEL (reference sequence). The CDR3 runs to 17 residues. CDR3 in amino acids: CASSRGLAGEGSYEQYF. CDR3 coding DNA: TGTGCCAGCAGCCGGGGACTAGCGGGAGAGGGATCCTACGAGCAGTACTTC.

The CDR3 protein is CASSWTGAFNEKLFF. The CDR3 bases are TGTGCCAGTAGTTGGACAGGGGCCTTTAATGAAAAACTGTTTTTT. The chain combines TRBV19 with TRBJ1-4; TRBD1 aligns across 9 bases. This CDR3 contains 15 residues. CDR1 is LNHDA, CDR2 SQIVND, per germline (reference sequence). V trimming: 5 bases; J trimming: 4 bases; junction bases outside the gene matches: 5. Full variable domain (outside the CDR3, taken from reference TRBV19 and TRBJ1-4): DGGITQSPKYLFRKEGQNVTLSCEQNLNHDAMYWYRQDPGQGLRLIYYSQIVNDFQKGDIAEGYSVSREKKESFPLTVTSAQKNPTAFYLCASSWTGAFNEKLFFGSGTQLSVL.

The V call is TRBV29-1, the J call TRBJ2-7; TRBD1 aligns across 10 bases. The germline gives CDR1 SQVTM, CDR2 ANQGSEA. The CDR3 spans 12 residues. Trimming cost V 6 bases and J 2 bases; bases outside gene matches: 1. The DNA for the CDR3 is TGCAGCGTCGGGACAGGGGCCTACGAGCAGTACTTC. Protein sequence: CSVGTGAYEQYF.

The V gene is TRBV28, the J gene TRBJ2-7, with 11 bases matching TRBD1. The CDR3 has 15 amino acids. V lost 1 base and J lost 6; bases outside the gene matches: 5. Germline loops: CDR1 MDHEN, CDR2 SYDVKM. The DNA of the CDR3 is TGTGCCAGCAGTTTATTAGGGACAGGGGGGAGCGAGCAGTACTTC. This translates into CASSLLGTGGSEQYF.

The chain couples TRBV11-2 to TRBJ2-3, with 8 positions matching TRBD2. Per germline, CDR1 SGHAT and CDR2 FQNNGV. The V gene end was trimmed by 2 bases and the J gene end by 5 bases; junction bases not matched to a gene: 6. The CDR3 is 15 residues long. The CDR3 DNA reads TGTGCCAGCAGCTTAAATGTAGCGGGAAGAGATACGCAGTATTTT. This codes for CASSLNVAGRDTQYF. The whole variable domain, remainder taken from reference TRBV11-2 and TRBJ2-3, is EAGVAQSPRYKIIEKRQSVAFWCNPISGHATLYWYQQILGQGPKLLIQFQNNGVVDDSQLPKDRFSAERLKGVDSTLKIQPAKLEDSAVYLCASSLNVAGRDTQYFGPGTRLTVL.

This rearrangement joins TRBV27 to TRBJ1-2, with 9 nucleotides matching TRBD1. The CDR3 totals 13 residues. CDR1 is MNHEY and CDR2 is SMNVEV in the germline V gene (reference sequence). The V and J ends lost 6 bases and 7 bases, in that order; junction bases with no gene match: 6. Written as DNA, the CDR3 is TGTGCCAGCAGCGGACAGGGGCTAGGTGGCTACACCTTC. Its protein product is CASSGQGLGGYTF.

This clone was observed once. The gene calls are TRBV7-2 and TRBJ2-3, with TRBD1 identical over 12 bases. This CDR3 contains 16 residues. The V gene end was trimmed by 6 bases and the J gene end by 4 bases; junction bases not matched to a gene: 8. Germline assignment: CDR1 SGHTA and CDR2 FQGNSA. The CDR3 nucleotides read TGTGCCAGCAGTTATCCGGGACAGGGGGCCGCAGATACGCAGTATTTT. Its protein is CASSYPGQGAADTQYF.

This sequence joins TRBV7-9 and TRBJ1-1; TRBD1 aligns across 7 bases. This CDR3 has 17 amino acids. With 1 base clipped from V and 4 bases from J, the junction kept 12 bases outside the gene matches. Germline CDR1 is SEHNR and CDR2 is FQNEAQ (reference sequence). CDR3 in DNA: TGTGCCAGCAGCTTAGTAGGAGCCGGACAGGCAGGCACTGAAGCTTTCTTT. It translates to CASSLVGAGQAGTEAFF.

This clone was counted a single time. The J gene is TRBJ1-1, the V gene TRBV11-2; no firm D call. V lost 6 bases, J lost 1 base, and 12 bases lay in between. The CDR3 sequence is 14 residues long. The germline CDR1 and CDR2 sequences are SGHAT and FQNNGV. The CDR3 sequence: CASSLQASNTEAFF. CDR3 DNA: TGTGCCAGCAGTTTACAAGCATCGAACACTGAAGCTTTCTTT.

The chain carries TRBV28 and TRBJ2-2, with TRBD1 as a possible D gene (6 bases). V was cut by 4 bases and J by 6 bases, with 15 bases left in between. There are 15 residues in the CDR3. The V gene's germline CDR1 is MDHEN and CDR2 SYDVKM. The CDR3 reads CASSSSITGPGELFF. CDR3 DNA: TGTGCCAGCAGTTCCTCGATTACAGGGCCCGGGGAGCTGTTTTTT.

The rearrangement links TRBV7-2 to TRBJ2-7; 9 bases are shared with TRBD2. CDR1 and CDR2 from the germline V gene are SGHTA and FQGNSA. The CDR3 extends over 14 amino acids. V was clipped by 6 bases and J by 2 bases; unmatched bases: 5. The CDR3 protein is CASRPPSGTYEQYF. As DNA, the CDR3 is TGTGCCAGCAGGCCACCTAGCGGGACCTACGAGCAGTACTTC.

The V and J genes are TRBV11-2 and TRBJ1-6; 8 bases match TRBD1. The CDR3 is made up of 15 amino acids. CDR1 and CDR2 (germline): SGHAT, FQNNGV. Trimming at V came to 3 bases and at J to 8 bases, leaving 6 bases not matched to a gene. CDR3 sequence (DNA): TGTGCCAGCAGCTTTTTTGGACAGGGCGATTCACCCCTCCACTTT. Amino acids: CASSFFGQGDSPLHF.

The chain joins TRBV18 to TRBJ1-2; 7 nucleotides line up with TRBD1. Germline assignment: CDR1 KGHSH and CDR2 LQKENI. The length of the CDR3 is 13 residues. Trimming took 5 bases from V and 7 from J; bases not matched to a gene: 7. CDR3 bases: TGTGCCAGCTCAGGGGACAGAATTCGTGGCTACACCTTC. It translates to CASSGDRIRGYTF.

The rearrangement links TRBV5-6 to TRBJ1-2, with 8 bases fitting TRBD1. The junction had 3 bases not matched to a gene; V was cut back by 0 bases and J by 2 bases. CDR1 is SGHDT and CDR2 is YYEEEE in the germline V gene. CDR3 length: 15 amino acids. The CDR3 is CASSLVRGPNYGYTF. In DNA form, the CDR3 reads TGTGCCAGCAGCTTGGTCAGGGGGCCAAACTATGGCTACACCTTC.

The genes are TRBV18 and TRBJ2-3; D might be TRBD1 (5 bases). The CDR3 length is 16 residues. V dropped 2 bases and J dropped 2 bases, with 14 bases sitting between them. The germline V gene encodes CDR1 KGHSH and CDR2 LQKENI. CDR3: CASSPGANPPTDTQYF. The CDR3 bases are TGTGCCAGCTCACCAGGGGCCAACCCTCCCACAGATACGCAGTATTTT.

The rearrangement uses TRBV7-3 and TRBJ1-2, with 12 positions matching TRBD1. V shed 0 bases and J 6 bases; nucleotides not matched to a gene: 5. CDR1 and CDR2 from the germline V gene are SGHTA and FQGTGA. This CDR3 is 16 amino acids long. The CDR3, as DNA: TGTGCCAGCAGCTTAACACCCGGGACAGGGGGCGATGGCTACACCTTC. It encodes CASSLTPGTGGDGYTF.

This clone was detected once. The rearrangement uses TRBV5-1 and TRBJ2-7, with 12 bases identical to TRBD1. The V gene's germline CDR1 is SGHRS and CDR2 YFSETQ. The CDR3 is 15 residues long. V dropped 3 bases and J dropped 7; count of bases not matched to a gene: 8. CDR3 residues: CASSWGQGAMGEQYF. DNA of the CDR3: TGCGCCAGCAGCTGGGGACAGGGGGCAATGGGGGAGCAGTACTTC.

The chain has TRBV5-8 and TRBJ1-2; 9 nucleotides line up with TRBD1. The ends lost 5 bases at V and 6 bases at J; junction bases unmatched: 14. This CDR3 spans 16 amino acids. The V gene's germline CDR1 is SGHTS and CDR2 YDEGEE. The CDR3 is CASRGKDRGLLDGYTF. CDR3 bases: TGTGCCAGCAGAGGGAAGGACAGGGGTCTCCTGGATGGCTACACCTTC. The entire variable domain, with the rest obtained from reference TRBV5-8 and TRBJ1-2, is as follows: EAGVTQSPTHLIKTRGQQATLRCSPISGHTSVYWYQQALGLGLQFLLWYDEGEERNRGNFPPRFSGRQFPNYSSELNVNALELEDSALYLCASRGKDRGLLDGYTFGSGTRLTVV.

The chain uses TRBV7-8 and TRBJ1-5; TRBD1 agrees at 7 bases. The V gene end was trimmed by 1 base and the J gene end by 0 bases; junction bases not matched to a gene: 0. CDR1 is SGHVS, CDR2 FQNEAQ, per germline. The length of the CDR3 is 15 residues. CDR3 coding DNA: TGTGCCAGCAGCTTAGACAGGGGTAGCAATCAGCCCCAGCATTTT. Its translation: CASSLDRGSNQPQHF. Together with reference TRBV7-8 and TRBJ1-5, the CDR3 gives the full variable domain: GAGVSQSPRYKVAKRGQDVALRCDPISGHVSLFWYQQALGQGPEFLTYFQNEAQLDKSGLPSDRFFAERPEGSVSTLKIQRTQQEDSAVYLCASSLDRGSNQPQHFGDGTRLSIL.